This T cell receptor (beta chain) was retrieved from a study of cytomegalovirus exposure and HLA in healthy donors. Whole-study findings and limits: An ancestry cluster, one associated with Asian ancestry, reportedly showed fewer N-insertions than the approximately 700-donor mean in a later analysis. A later analysis appeared to link common viral pathogens to several of the most significant clusters.

Primers for the PCR totalled 60 Vbeta and 13 Jbeta. Sequencing used immunoSEQ multiplex PCR; TCRdb keeps in-frame clones, though not all of them. The sample lists about 190,000 clones, 70% to 75% occurring once. A note on this clone: No antigen is known for it.

Germline V gene lookup returns CDR1 SGHVS and CDR2 FQNEAQ. V shed 5 bases, J shed 0 bases, and the junction held 3 bases outside the gene matches. This CDR3 contains 15 residues. This clonotype was sampled from a man between 25 and 39 years old in good health and CMV-seropositive. Sequencing was performed on PBMCs. The rearrangement joins TRBV7-8 to TRBJ1-3; 8 bases fit TRBD1. The CDR3 here is CASSQDRASGNTIYF. CDR3 in DNA: TGTGCCAGCAGCCAGGACAGGGCCTCTGGAAACACCATATATTTT.